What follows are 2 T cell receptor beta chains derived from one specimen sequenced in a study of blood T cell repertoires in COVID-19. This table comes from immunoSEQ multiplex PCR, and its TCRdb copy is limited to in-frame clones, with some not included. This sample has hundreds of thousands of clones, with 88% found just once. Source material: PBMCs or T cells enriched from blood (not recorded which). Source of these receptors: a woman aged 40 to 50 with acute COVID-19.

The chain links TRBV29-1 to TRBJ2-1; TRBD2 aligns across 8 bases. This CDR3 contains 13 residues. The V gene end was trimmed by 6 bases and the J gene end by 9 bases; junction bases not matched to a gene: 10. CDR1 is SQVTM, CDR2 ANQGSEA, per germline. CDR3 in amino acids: CSVGGTRIGEQFF. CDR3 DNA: TGCAGCGTGGGCGGGACTAGGATCGGTGAGCAGTTCTTC.

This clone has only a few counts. CDR3 residues: CASSSLGLAGDYEQYF. DNA for the CDR3: TGTGCCAGCAGCTCCCTGGGACTAGCGGGGGACTACGAGCAGTACTTC. The chain joins TRBV4-2 to TRBJ2-7; 14 bases align to TRBD2. The CDR3 has 16 residues. V shed 5 bases, J shed 3 bases, and the junction held 6 bases outside the gene matches. Germline V lookup: CDR1 LGHNA, CDR2 YNFKEQ.